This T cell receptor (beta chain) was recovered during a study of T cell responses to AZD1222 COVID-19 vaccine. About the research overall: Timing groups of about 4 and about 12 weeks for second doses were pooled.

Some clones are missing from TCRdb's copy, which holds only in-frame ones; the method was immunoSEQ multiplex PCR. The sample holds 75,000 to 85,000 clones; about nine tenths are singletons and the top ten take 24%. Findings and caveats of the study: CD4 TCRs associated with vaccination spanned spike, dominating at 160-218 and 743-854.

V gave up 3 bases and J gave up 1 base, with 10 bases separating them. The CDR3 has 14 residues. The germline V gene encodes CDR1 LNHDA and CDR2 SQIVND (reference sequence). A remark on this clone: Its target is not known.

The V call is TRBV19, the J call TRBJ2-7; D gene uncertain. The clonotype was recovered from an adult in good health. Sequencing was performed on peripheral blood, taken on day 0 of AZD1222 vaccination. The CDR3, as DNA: TGTGCCAGTAGTATCGCCGTAGGGTCCTACGAGCAGTACTTC. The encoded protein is CASSIAVGSYEQYF. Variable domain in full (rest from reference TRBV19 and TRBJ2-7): DGGITQSPKYLFRKEGQNVTLSCEQNLNHDAMYWYRQDPGQGLRLIYYSQIVNDFQKGDIAEGYSVSREKKESFPLTVTSAQKNPTAFYLCASSIAVGSYEQYFGPGTRLTVT.